This T cell receptor (beta chain) was sequenced for a study of cytomegalovirus exposure and HLA in healthy donors. The PCR used 60 Vbeta and 13 Jbeta primers. Method: immunoSEQ multiplex PCR; TCRdb's copy keeps in-frame clones and lacks some. The table includes some 160,000 clones, roughly a tenth detected once. The sequenced sample consisted of PBMCs. This clonotype was obtained from a male donor in good health and CMV-seronegative.

The DNA for the CDR3 is TGTGCCAGCAGCTTAGTTTTCGGCACAGGGGGAGATACGCAGTATTTT. Its protein product is CASSLVFGTGGDTQYF. The chain uses TRBV7-9 and TRBJ2-3; TRBD1 matches 8 bases. V lost 1 base to trimming and J lost 5 bases; unmatched junction nucleotides: 8. Germline V CDR1 and CDR2: SEHNR, FQNEAQ (reference sequence). The CDR3 spans 16 residues.